This T cell receptor (beta chain) appears in the sequencing data of a study of T-cell reconstitution after alpha-beta-depleted transplantation in children. Study-wide results and limits: After one year, T-cell counts and TCRbeta diversity mostly came from new T cells. Where some patients showed high TCRbeta diversity at day 60, it came from recipient T cells and thymic progenitors that had survived. Expanded graft clones numbering several hundred reportedly gave rise to alpha-beta T cells about two months after transplant.

The CDR3 loop spans 15 amino acids. Trimming removed 8 bases at V and 3 bases at J, with 18 bases between. Germline-derived CDR1 and CDR2 are SNHLY and FYNNEI. Molecular barcoding with unique molecular identifiers was used for the TCRbeta library. TCRdb reprocessed the PCR reads with MiXCR, giving one entry per CDR3 protein. Among some 830,000 distinct CDR3 sequences listed, 16% were seen once. A note on this clonotype: Its cognate antigen is unknown.

This specimen consisted of PBMCs, mostly from graft donor cells, obtained 360 days after TCRalphabeta/CD19-depleted stem cell transplant. The TCR comes from a male patient younger than 18 who had a stem cell transplant for acute lymphoblastic leukemia, so the T cells may come from the graft donor. This chain links TRBV2 with TRBJ2-3; perhaps TRBD2 as D (5 bases). The CDR3 reads CASVTERTITDTQYF. The CDR3 DNA is TGTGCCAGCGTTACTGAGCGGACCATTACAGATACGCAGTATTTT. The complete variable domain, with remaining parts taken from reference TRBV2 and TRBJ2-3, reads EPEVTQTPSHQVTQMGQEVILRCVPISNHLYFYWYRQILGQKVEFLVSFYNNEISEKSEIFDDQFSVERPDGSNFTLKIRSTKLEDSAMYFCASVTERTITDTQYFGPGTRLTVL.